This record concerns one T cell receptor beta chain sequence. Its antigen is unknown. V was trimmed by 1 base and J by 3 bases, leaving 10 bases between them. Per germline, CDR1 MNHNS and CDR2 SASEGT. CDR3 size: 14 residues. The sample comes from a study of cytomegalovirus exposure and HLA in healthy donors. Study results and caveats: The study found most TCR sequences rare, yet found some public TCRs in many donors. The study put 150 to 200 TCR beta chains on its list as cytomegalovirus-associated.

The repertoire was sequenced with immunoSEQ multiplex PCR; TCRdb's copy has only in-frame clones and lacks some. The table shows 250,000 to 300,000 clones, with 90% occurring only once. Among the roughly 120 subjects of the validation cohort, separate from the approximately 660-subject first cohort, were the donors. Sequencing used PBMCs. The chain employs TRBV6-1 and TRBJ2-7, with D perhaps TRBD2 (5 bases). The sequence derives from a woman aged 18-29 years in good health and CMV-seronegative. The CDR3 loop reads CASSEGPGIYEQYF. CDR3 DNA: TGTGCCAGCAGTGAAGGGCCGGGGATCTACGAGCAGTACTTC.